This TCR beta chain was documented in a study of cytomegalovirus exposure and HLA in healthy donors. Vbeta (60) and Jbeta (13) primers were used in the PCR. TCRdb's copy holds only in-frame clones and misses some; the assay was immunoSEQ multiplex PCR. The table includes around 84,000 clones, less than 80% detected once. The CDR3 is 17 amino acids. The ends were cut back, 4 bases at V and 2 bases at J, with 19 bases in the middle. The germline gives CDR1 LGHNA, CDR2 YNFKEQ. The gene calls are TRBV4-2 and TRBJ2-3; weak D call: TRBD2 (6 bases). The material sequenced was PBMCs. The origin of this receptor is a human donor in good health. The CDR3 DNA sequence: TGTGCCAGCAGCCCCCGGTCGCGGGGAGCCCCCACAGATACGCAGTATTTT. Protein product: CASSPRSRGAPTDTQYF.